Each of the 27 T cell receptor beta chains below was sequenced from the same sample in a study of T cell responses to AZD1222 COVID-19 vaccine. TCRdb keeps only in-frame clones here, not all; method: immunoSEQ multiplex PCR. The sample has over 95,000 clones, roughly nine tenths seen once; the top ten hold 4% to 5.5%. The sequencing used peripheral blood, collected on day 0 of AZD1222 vaccination. The source is an adult in good health.

The chain has TRBV10-3 and TRBJ1-4, with 9 nucleotides matching TRBD1. Trimming removed 3 bases from V and 3 bases from J; junction bases left unmatched: 5. The length of the CDR3 is 16 residues. Germline assignment: CDR1 ENHRY and CDR2 SYGVKD. CDR3 in amino acids: CAISEGTGFPNEKLFF. DNA of the CDR3: TGTGCCATCAGTGAAGGGACAGGGTTCCCTAATGAAAAACTGTTTTTT.

This rearrangement joins TRBV21-1 to TRBJ1-5; TRBD1, the D gene given by the table, was not confirmed from the DNA. TRBV21-1 is shown as a pseudogene. There are 18 residues in the CDR3. The DNA of the CDR3 is TGTGCCAGCAGCAAAGGGCCTTTTAGACAGCAGGGCAATCAGCCCCAGCATTTT. Protein: CASSKGPFRQQGNQPQHF.

This clone has a single count. The chain carries TRBV11-2 and TRBJ2-7, with 9 nucleotides matching TRBD2. CDR3 length: 18 amino acids. V trimming: 2 bases; J trimming: 0 bases; junction bases outside the gene matches: 11. Germline V gene data show CDR1 as SGHAT and CDR2 as FQNNGV. CDR3 protein: CASSLFGERGDTSYEQYF. CDR3 DNA: TGTGCCAGCAGCTTATTCGGCGAGCGGGGGGATACCTCCTACGAGCAGTACTTC.

The chain links TRBV4-2 to TRBJ1-4; D ambiguous. Trimming left V 5 bases short and J 3 bases short, with 10 bases between. Germline V gene sequence: CDR1 LGHNA, CDR2 YNFKEQ. This CDR3 contains 14 residues. CDR3 region: CASSATSANEKLFF. CDR3 nucleotide sequence: TGTGCCAGCAGCGCCACATCGGCTAATGAAAAACTGTTTTTT.

The DNA of the CDR3 is TGTGCCAGCAGCTTAGCCCCGGGGGGGTCTGGAAACACCATATATTTT. Its protein product is CASSLAPGGSGNTIYF. The V gene is TRBV7-6, the J gene TRBJ1-3; D is perhaps TRBD1 (5 bases). CDR3 length: 16 amino acids. From germline, CDR1 is SGHVS and CDR2 FNYEAQ. Trimming left V 0 bases short and J 1 base short, with 10 bases between.

V usage is TRBV11-2 and J usage is TRBJ1-1; D may be TRBD1 (5 bases). Germline V CDR1 and CDR2: SGHAT, FQNNGV. CDR3 length: 14 residues. The V end lost 3 bases, the J end lost 3 bases, and 11 bases lay between the germline ends. This CDR3 is CASSFSRQYTEAFF. CDR3 bases: TGTGCCAGCAGCTTTTCCCGACAGTACACTGAAGCTTTCTTT.

The rearrangement uses TRBV19 and TRBJ2-2; tentatively, D is TRBD2 (5 bases). Germline V CDR1 and CDR2: LNHDA, SQIVND (reference sequence). V was clipped by 4 bases and J by 7 bases, with 13 bases between them. The CDR3 extends over 14 amino acids. The CDR3 protein is CASSTVGGLGELFF. The CDR3 coding sequence is TGTGCCAGTAGTACCGTCGGCGGGCTCGGGGAGCTGTTTTTT.

This chain joins TRBV7-3 and TRBJ1-2, with 8 bases fitting TRBD1. The CDR3 contains 13 residues. V shed 7 bases, J shed 8 bases, and the junction held 9 bases outside the gene matches. Germline CDR1 is SGHTA and CDR2 is FQGTGA. The CDR3 is CASNKDRVGGYTF. For the CDR3, the DNA is TGTGCCAGCAACAAGGACAGGGTTGGCGGCTACACCTTC.

J is TRBJ1-6 and V is TRBV5-5, with D uncertain. The CDR3 sequence is 14 residues long. V was trimmed by 2 bases and J by 8 bases, leaving 11 bases between them. CDR1 and CDR2 from the germline V gene are SGHKS and YYEKEE (reference sequence). Here the CDR3 DNA reads TGTGCCAGCAGCTTATGGGGTAGGGATTCACCCCTCCACTTT. This codes for CASSLWGRDSPLHF.

The gene calls are TRBV5-1 and TRBJ1-4, with D unresolved. V lost 6 bases, J lost 0 bases, and 12 bases lay in between. Germline V gene data show CDR1 as SGHRS and CDR2 as YFSETQ. This CDR3 contains 15 residues. The CDR3 loop is CASTSIPSTNEKLFF. The CDR3 region has the DNA TGCGCCAGCACCTCGATACCTTCAACTAATGAAAAACTGTTTTTT.

The chain employs TRBV7-2 and TRBJ1-5; D unresolved. This CDR3 is 14 amino acids long. Germline V gene sequence: CDR1 SGHTA, CDR2 FQGNSA. Trimming stripped 5 bases from V and 5 bases from J, with 13 bases between. The CDR3 DNA is TGTGCCAGCAGCGTTGATATTCATCATCAGCCCCAGCATTTT. Its translation is CASSVDIHHQPQHF.

V usage is TRBV15 and J usage is TRBJ2-2; 7 bases match TRBD1. From germline, CDR1 is LNHNV and CDR2 YYDKDF (reference sequence). The CDR3 extends over 13 amino acids. The junction had 2 bases not matched to a gene; V was cut back by 10 bases and J by 0 bases. CDR3 region: CAIGTANTGELFF. CDR3 bases: TGTGCCATTGGGACAGCGAACACCGGGGAGCTGTTTTTT.

J is TRBJ1-1 and V is TRBV14; a possible D gene is TRBD1 (5 bases). Trimming removed 3 bases at V and 1 base at J, with 9 bases between. Germline V gene sequence: CDR1 SGHDN, CDR2 FVKESK. The CDR3 is made up of 14 amino acids. The CDR3 coding sequence is TGTGCCAGCAGCCAGGAGGGGCCGAACACTGAAGCTTTCTTT. Protein product: CASSQEGPNTEAFF.

The chain has TRBV7-2 and TRBJ2-7, with D hard to call. V was cut by 1 base and J by 6 bases, with 10 bases left in between. The CDR3 is made up of 13 amino acids. Germline V gene sequence: CDR1 SGHTA, CDR2 FQGNSA. CDR3 in DNA: TGTGCCAGCAGCTTAGAAGGGCAGACCGAGCAGTACTTC. Protein: CASSLEGQTEQYF.

This chain joins TRBV7-2 and TRBJ2-3; 7 nucleotides line up with TRBD2. CDR1 is SGHTA and CDR2 is FQGNSA in the germline V gene. V shed 0 bases, J shed 3 bases, and the junction held 3 bases outside the gene matches. The CDR3 is made up of 15 amino acids. For the CDR3, the DNA is TGTGCCAGCAGCTTAGCGGGGGGGTGGACAGATACGCAGTATTTT. Translating gives CASSLAGGWTDTQYF. Together with reference TRBV7-2 and TRBJ2-3, the CDR3 gives the full variable domain: GAGVSQSPSNKVTEKGKDVELRCDPISGHTALYWYRQSLGQGLEFLIYFQGNSAPDKSGLPSDRFSAERTGGSVSTLTIQRTQQEDSAVYLCASSLAGGWTDTQYFGPGTRLTVL.

V gene TRBV6-5 combines with J gene TRBJ1-5; maybe TRBD1 (6 bases). This CDR3 region has 15 residues. Germline-derived CDR1 and CDR2 are MNHEY and SVGAGI. Trimming shortened V by 4 bases and J by 0 bases, and 10 bases separated the two germline ends. In DNA form, the CDR3 reads TGTGCCAGCAGTTTCGCGACAGGTAGCAATCAGCCCCAGCATTTT. Amino acids: CASSFATGSNQPQHF.

This sequence joins TRBV7-6 and TRBJ2-1; possibly TRBD2 for D (6 bases). Germline assignment: CDR1 SGHVS and CDR2 FNYEAQ. V was trimmed by 5 bases and J by 1 base, leaving 15 bases between them. The CDR3 is 16 amino acids. The CDR3 region is CASSRGLSRSYNEQFF. For the CDR3, the DNA is TGTGCCAGCAGCCGGGGACTCTCTAGGTCCTACAATGAGCAGTTCTTC.

This sequence joins TRBV6-5 and TRBJ1-1; D is possibly TRBD1 (6 bases). This CDR3 is 14 amino acids long. Germline V lookup: CDR1 MNHEY, CDR2 SVGAGI. Trimming removed 10 bases from V and 3 bases from J, with 18 bases in between. The CDR3 DNA is TGTGCCACCTCGTGGGGGGCGAAGGACACTGAAGCTTTCTTT. Its translation: CATSWGAKDTEAFF.

The V call is TRBV30, the J call TRBJ1-2, with a weak D call TRBD1 (5 bases). The CDR3 is 14 amino acids. Germline-derived CDR1 and CDR2 are GTSNPN and SVGIG (reference sequence). V lost 6 bases to trimming and J lost 4 bases, with 18 bases between them. This CDR3 is CACGPIRGVYGYTF. The CDR3 DNA sequence: TGTGCCTGTGGCCCCATCCGGGGGGTCTATGGCTACACCTTC.

The CDR3 DNA follows: TGTGCCAGCAGTGTGACTATAGCGGGGGTAGGGACAGATACGCAGTATTTT. As protein: CASSVTIAGVGTDTQYF. This chain uses TRBV6-1 with TRBJ2-3; 9 bases line up with TRBD2. V lost 4 bases, J lost 3 bases, and 11 bases stayed unmatched. Germline loops: CDR1 MNHNS, CDR2 SASEGT. This CDR3 is built from 17 residues.

The chain combines TRBV27 with TRBJ1-1; D perhaps matches TRBD1 (6 bases). The length of the CDR3 is 15 residues. Trimming pared 5 bases from V and 1 base from J, leaving 14 bases between. The germline CDR1 and CDR2 sequences are MNHEY and SMNVEV (reference sequence). The CDR3: CASSPRPRGNTEAFF. The CDR3 DNA sequence: TGTGCCAGCAGTCCTCGGCCCAGGGGGAACACTGAAGCTTTCTTT.

This chain joins TRBV6-5 and TRBJ2-7; the D gene is possibly TRBD2 (5 bases). The length of the CDR3 is 13 residues. V shed 10 bases and J shed 9 bases, with 22 bases lying between them. Germline V gene lookup returns CDR1 MNHEY and CDR2 SVGAGI. As DNA, the CDR3 is TGTGCCAACCTCCGTGAGAGGGCCTGGGGGCAGTACTTC. Translated: CANLRERAWGQYF.

The chain's CDR3 is CASSFTGGASQPQHF. The CDR3 DNA is TGCGCCAGCAGCTTCACAGGGGGCGCGAGTCAGCCCCAGCATTTT. This chain connects TRBV5-1 to TRBJ1-5; TRBD1 matches at 9 bases. CDR3 length: 15 residues. J lost 6 bases, V lost 2 bases, and 6 bases had no gene match. From germline, CDR1 is SGHRS and CDR2 YFSETQ.

The chain has TRBV14 and TRBJ1-2; D is unclear. The CDR3 has 15 residues. The germline V gene has CDR1 SGHDN and CDR2 FVKESK. V was pared by 2 bases and J by 2 bases, with 12 bases between. CDR3 residues: CASSQPGEANYGYTF. The CDR3 nucleotides read TGTGCCAGCAGCCAACCCGGGGAGGCAAACTATGGCTACACCTTC. The full variable domain, completed using reference TRBV14 and TRBJ1-2, is EAGVTQFPSHSVIEKGQTVTLRCDPISGHDNLYWYRRVMGKEIKFLLHFVKESKQDESGMPNNRFLAERTGGTYSTLKVQPAELEDSGVYFCASSQPGEANYGYTFGSGTRLTVV.

The chain has TRBV5-4 and TRBJ2-7; D is undetermined. Germline lookup yields CDR1 SGHNT and CDR2 YYREEE (reference sequence). CDR3 length: 13 amino acids. V was trimmed by 1 base and J by 5 bases, leaving 10 bases between them. CDR3 protein: CASSLTRKHEQYF. The CDR3 nucleotides read TGTGCCAGCAGCTTGACCCGTAAACACGAGCAGTACTTC.

This chain joins TRBV4-1 and TRBJ1-1; the D is unclear. Looked up from germline, CDR1 is MGHRA and CDR2 is YSYEKL. V dropped 0 bases and J dropped 0 bases, with 5 bases sitting between them. The CDR3 extends over 14 amino acids. This chain's CDR3 is CASSQDRMNTEAFF. CDR3 DNA sequence: TGCGCCAGCAGCCAAGATCGGATGAACACTGAAGCTTTCTTT.

The chain employs TRBV2 and TRBJ2-7; TRBD1 might be the D (6 bases). V shed 9 bases and J shed 3 bases, with 12 bases lying between them. CDR1 is SNHLY and CDR2 is FYNNEI in the germline V gene. CDR3 length: 12 residues. This CDR3 reads CASRQGFYEQYF. CDR3 in DNA: TGTGCCAGTAGGCAGGGGTTCTACGAGCAGTACTTC.